Included here is one T cell receptor (beta chain) sequence, with context. This record comes from a study of control samples from healthy donors and cancer patients. V shed 10 bases and J shed 0 bases, with 4 bases lying between them. The CDR3 has 12 amino acids. The germline CDR1 and CDR2 sequences are SNHLY and FYNNEI. Clones were sequenced by immunoSEQ multiplex PCR, and TCRdb holds only the in-frame ones, with some missing. Of about 190,000 clones listed, roughly 93% were seen once; the top ten hold more than 1.2%. J is TRBJ2-6 and V is TRBV2; D is undetermined. The TCR sequence derives from a man younger than 35 in good health. The material sequenced was blood. The DNA of the CDR3 is TGTGCCACCCGCTCTGGGGCCAACGTCCTGACTTTC. Translated, it gives CATRSGANVLTF.